These 15 T cell receptor beta chains originate from one sample sequenced in a study of OX40 agonist ivuxolimab in advanced cancers. Measured with immunoSEQ multiplex PCR; TCRdb has only the in-frame clones, and not every one. Of about 35,000 clones listed, about 90% are singletons. Sequencing was performed on CD4+ or CD8+ T cells sorted from blood, taken in a trial of the OX40 agonist ivuxolimab. The origin of the receptors is an adult with an advanced solid tumor such as melanoma, head and neck, liver or kidney cancer.

The V call is TRBV5-6, the J call TRBJ2-7, with no clear D. The germline CDR1 and CDR2 sequences are SGHDT and YYEEEE. With 4 bases removed from V and 3 bases from J, the gap between germline ends came to 14 bases. The CDR3 totals 14 residues. The CDR3 DNA sequence: TGTGCCAGCAGCCAGGACCTCAAATACTACGAGCAGTACTTC. It codes for CASSQDLKYYEQYF.

The rearrangement uses TRBV10-2 and TRBJ2-1; no clear D. The germline V gene encodes CDR1 WSHSY and CDR2 SAAADI. V was shortened by 2 bases and J by 6 bases, with 5 bases between the two germline ends. The CDR3 is 12 amino acids. CDR3 region: CASSEGVNEQFF. The CDR3 DNA sequence: TGCGCCAGCAGTGAGGGAGTCAATGAGCAGTTCTTC.

V and J are TRBV6-4 and TRBJ2-7; D unclear. V was cut by 2 bases and J by 8 bases, with 7 bases left in between. This CDR3 contains 11 residues. Germline V CDR1 and CDR2: MRHNA, SNTAGT. CDR3 loop: CASSDGVQQYF. Written as DNA, the CDR3 is TGTGCCAGCAGTGACGGTGTGCAGCAGTACTTC.

V usage is TRBV9 and J usage is TRBJ2-1; D not resolved. This CDR3 has 15 amino acids. Germline loops: CDR1 SGDLS, CDR2 YYNGEE. The V end lost 0 bases, the J end lost 2 bases, and 9 bases lay between the germline ends. CDR3 DNA sequence: TGTGCCAGCAGCGTAGAATCCGGAGCCTACAATGAGCAGTTCTTC. Amino acids: CASSVESGAYNEQFF.

J is TRBJ1-2 and V is TRBV4-3, with D uncertain. Germline CDR1 reads LGHNA; CDR2 reads YSLEER. Trimming shortened V by 6 bases and J by 3 bases, and 17 bases separated the two germline ends. The length of the CDR3 is 15 residues. In DNA form, the CDR3 reads TGCGCCAGCAGTTCCACACCCTCCCCGGACTATGGCTACACCTTC. It translates to CASSSTPSPDYGYTF.

The chain recombines TRBV29-1 with TRBJ2-7; TRBD2 might be the D (5 bases). The CDR3 consists of 12 residues. The germline V gene has CDR1 SQVTM and CDR2 ANQGSEA. Trimming stripped 8 bases from V and 1 base from J, with 12 bases between. The CDR3 sequence is CSTRESSYEQYF. CDR3 nucleotide sequence: TGCAGCACGAGGGAGTCATCCTACGAGCAGTACTTC.

The gene calls are TRBV29-1 and TRBJ2-7; TRBD1 aligns across 9 bases. Germline V CDR1 and CDR2: SQVTM, ANQGSEA. This CDR3 region has 15 residues. V lost 1 base to trimming and J lost 1 base; unmatched junction nucleotides: 5. For the CDR3, the DNA is TGCAGCGTTGAAGTCCCGGGACAGGGATCCTACGAGCAGTACTTC. Translated, it gives CSVEVPGQGSYEQYF.

The gene calls are TRBV6-4 and TRBJ2-1; 10 positions agree with TRBD2. V was pared by 0 bases and J by 9 bases, with 8 bases of the junction left unmatched. The CDR3 contains 16 residues. From germline, CDR1 is MRHNA and CDR2 SNTAGT. The CDR3 region has the DNA TGTGCCAGCAGTGACTCAGGGACTAGCGTGATCAGTGAGCAGTTCTTC. It encodes CASSDSGTSVISEQFF.

This clone was detected only once. As DNA, the CDR3 is TGTGCCTGGAGTGTGGGGATTCCCCGGGCGGAGCAGTACTTC. This encodes CAWSVGIPRAEQYF. V gene TRBV30 combines with J gene TRBJ2-7; no firm D call. This CDR3 spans 14 amino acids. V shed 0 bases and J shed 7 bases, with 16 bases lying between them. Per germline, CDR1 GTSNPN and CDR2 SVGIG (reference sequence).

The rearrangement uses TRBV27 and TRBJ2-7; D uncertain. Trimming cost V 2 bases and J 2 bases, with 7 bases left between them. The CDR3 covers 13 residues. Germline-derived CDR1 and CDR2 are MNHEY and SMNVEV (reference sequence). The CDR3 loop reads CASSLGTAYEQYF. As DNA, the CDR3 is TGTGCCAGCAGTTTAGGTACAGCCTACGAGCAGTACTTC.

The rearrangement uses TRBV19 and TRBJ2-7; 12 positions match TRBD1. Germline CDR1 reads LNHDA; CDR2 reads SQIVND (reference sequence). The CDR3 covers 15 residues. J lost 2 bases, V lost 4 bases, and 3 bases had no gene match. CDR3 sequence (DNA): TGTGCCAGTAGTACCGGGACAGGGGGCCCCTACGAGCAGTACTTC. Amino acids: CASSTGTGGPYEQYF.

The rearrangement joins TRBV7-9 to TRBJ2-1; 7 bases agree with TRBD1. Unmatched junction bases numbered 6, after V lost 4 bases and J lost 9 bases. The CDR3 has 13 amino acids. In germline, CDR1 is SEHNR, CDR2 FQNEAQ (reference sequence). The CDR3 is CASSSEQGREQFF. The CDR3 DNA sequence: TGTGCCAGCAGCTCGGAACAGGGGCGTGAGCAGTTCTTC.

The rearrangement uses TRBV2 and TRBJ2-7; 15 bases are shared with TRBD2. The CDR3 length is 14 residues. The junction had 4 bases not matched to a gene; V was cut back by 7 bases and J by 6 bases. Germline V gene sequence: CDR1 SNHLY, CDR2 FYNNEI. CDR3 bases: TGTGCCAGCACCCCGGGACTAGCGGGAGGCGAGCAGTACTTC. Translating it yields CASTPGLAGGEQYF.

V is TRBV28 and J is TRBJ2-3; 7 bases are shared with TRBD2. CDR1 and CDR2 from the germline V gene are MDHEN and SYDVKM. The CDR3 consists of 16 residues. V dropped 6 bases and J dropped 3; count of bases not matched to a gene: 12. The CDR3 nucleotides are TGTGCCAGCAGCCTACCGGGTGCGGGAGAAACAGATACGCAGTATTTT. Protein sequence: CASSLPGAGETDTQYF.

The genes are TRBV5-6 and TRBJ2-7, with 7 bases identical to TRBD1. In germline, CDR1 is SGHDT, CDR2 YYEEEE. The CDR3 is 15 residues long. With 1 base clipped from V and 4 bases from J, the junction kept 8 bases outside the gene matches. CDR3 loop: CASSLWGTDDYEQYF. DNA for the CDR3: TGTGCCAGCAGCTTGTGGGGGACAGACGATTACGAGCAGTACTTC.